The clone carrying this TCR beta chain was seen ten or more times. Antigen: not known. V trimming: 3 bases; J trimming: 3 bases; junction bases outside the gene matches: 0. The CDR3 covers 13 residues. The record originates from a study of identical twins. General study points: Donors were not followed over many years; analysis was cross-sectional.

Template switching, a step in the protocol, added a universal primer site, and cDNA carried unique molecular identifiers. One entry per CDR3 protein results from TCRdb running MiXCR on the 5' RACE reads. The sample yields some 500,000 distinct CDR3 sequences, approximately 22% seen once. These data also featured in a second study, about T cells expressing NK-cell markers. From that second work: Seropositivity for HCMV was found in seven of the eight sequenced donors, with one seronegative. The dominant NKG2C+ clonotypes represented about 1.0-8% of CD8+ T cells in five to seven donors.

The sequencing input was CD4+ T cells sorted from blood. The chain has TRBV12-3 or TRBV12-4 and TRBJ1-2, with TRBD1 identical over 8 bases. This TCR was recovered from a woman aged 18 to 35 in good health. The CDR3 DNA follows: TGTGCCAGCAGTTTCAGGGGGCACTATGGCTACACCTTC. This gives the protein CASSFRGHYGYTF.